The next 2 T cell receptor beta chains were all read from a single sample in a study of T cell responses to AZD1222 COVID-19 vaccine. Using immunoSEQ multiplex PCR, the repertoire was profiled, and TCRdb retains in-frame clones only, with some absent. The table records about 140,000 clones, about 89% of them present only once. Source: peripheral blood, taken 28 days after the second dose of the MenACWY control vaccine. The receptors originated from an adult who received the MenACWY meningococcal vaccine as a control.

The V and J genes are TRBV28 and TRBJ1-5; no clear D. Germline CDR1 is MDHEN and CDR2 is SYDVKM. This CDR3 is 14 amino acids long. Trimming pared 1 base from V and 4 bases from J, leaving 8 bases between. CDR3 coding DNA: TGTGCCAGCAGTTTATCCCCGGGAAATCAGCCCCAGCATTTT. This translates into CASSLSPGNQPQHF.

The chain carries TRBV6-5 and TRBJ1-1, with D uncertain. The V and J ends lost 5 bases and 5 bases respectively, with 12 bases between them. The CDR3 has 13 residues. Germline CDR1 MNHEY, CDR2 SVGAGI. CDR3 sequence reads: CASSRKLATEAFF. The CDR3 bases are TGTGCCAGCAGTAGAAAGCTAGCGACTGAAGCTTTCTTT.